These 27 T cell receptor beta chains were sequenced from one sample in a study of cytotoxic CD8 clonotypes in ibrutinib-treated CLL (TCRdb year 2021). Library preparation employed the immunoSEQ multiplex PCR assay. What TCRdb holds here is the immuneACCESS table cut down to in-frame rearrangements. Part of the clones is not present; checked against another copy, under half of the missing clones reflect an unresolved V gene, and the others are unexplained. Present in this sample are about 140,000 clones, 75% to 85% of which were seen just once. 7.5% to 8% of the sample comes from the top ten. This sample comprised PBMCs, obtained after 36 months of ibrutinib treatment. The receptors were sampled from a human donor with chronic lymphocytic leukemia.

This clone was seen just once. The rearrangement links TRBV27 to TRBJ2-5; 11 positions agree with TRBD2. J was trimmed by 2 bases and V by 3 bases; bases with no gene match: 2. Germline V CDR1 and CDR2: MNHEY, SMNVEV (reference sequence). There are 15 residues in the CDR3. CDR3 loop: CASSFIAGGQETQYF. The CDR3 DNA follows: TGTGCCAGCAGTTTCATAGCGGGGGGGCAAGAGACCCAGTACTTC.

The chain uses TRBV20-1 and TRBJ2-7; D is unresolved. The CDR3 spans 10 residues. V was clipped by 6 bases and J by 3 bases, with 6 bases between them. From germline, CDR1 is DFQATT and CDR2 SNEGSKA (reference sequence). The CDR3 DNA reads TGCAGTGCCCTATTCTACGAGCAGTACTTC. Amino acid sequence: CSALFYEQYF.

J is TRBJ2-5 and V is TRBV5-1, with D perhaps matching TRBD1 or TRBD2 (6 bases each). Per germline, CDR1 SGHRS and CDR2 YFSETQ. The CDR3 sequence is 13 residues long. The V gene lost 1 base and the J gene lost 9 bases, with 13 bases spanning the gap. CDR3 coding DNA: TGCGCCAGCAGCTTGCCGGGGGCGTCTGCCCAGTACTTC. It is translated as CASSLPGASAQYF.

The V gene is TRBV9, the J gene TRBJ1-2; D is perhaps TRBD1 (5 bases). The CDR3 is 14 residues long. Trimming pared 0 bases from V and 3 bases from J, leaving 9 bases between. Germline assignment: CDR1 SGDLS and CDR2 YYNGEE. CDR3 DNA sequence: TGTGCCAGCAGCGTAGGAGGAGGGGACTATGGCTACACCTTC. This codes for CASSVGGGDYGYTF.

This CDR3 is CASSSLAFTQYF. The CDR3 DNA reads TGTGCCAGCAGCTCTTTAGCCTTTACGCAGTATTTT. The genes are TRBV7-9 and TRBJ2-3; D is unresolved. The CDR3 is 12 residues long. Germline CDR1 and CDR2: SEHNR and FQNEAQ (reference sequence). V dropped 4 bases and J dropped 8 bases, with 10 bases sitting between them. Supplemented by reference TRBV7-9 and TRBJ2-3, the full variable domain reads DTGVSQNPRHKITKRGQNVTFRCDPISEHNRLYWYRQTLGQGPEFLTYFQNEAQLEKSRLLSDRFSAERPKGSFSTLEIQRTEQGDSAMYLCASSSLAFTQYFGPGTRLTVL.

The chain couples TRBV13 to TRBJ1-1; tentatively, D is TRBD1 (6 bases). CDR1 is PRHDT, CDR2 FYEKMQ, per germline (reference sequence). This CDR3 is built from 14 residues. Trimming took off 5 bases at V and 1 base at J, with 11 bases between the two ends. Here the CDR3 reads CASSRTVKNTEAFF. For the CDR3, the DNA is TGTGCCAGCAGCCGGACAGTAAAGAACACTGAAGCTTTCTTT.

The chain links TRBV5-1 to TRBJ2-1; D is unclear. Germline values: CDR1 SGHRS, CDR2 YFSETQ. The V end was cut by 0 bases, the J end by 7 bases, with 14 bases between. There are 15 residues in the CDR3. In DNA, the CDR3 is TGCGCCAGCAGCTTGGATCTGAGTAAAGGGAATGAGCAGTTCTTC. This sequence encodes CASSLDLSKGNEQFF.

The CDR3 DNA reads TGTGCCAGAAGCCCGCGATTAGGCACCTCCTACGAGCAGTACTTC. Amino acid sequence: CARSPRLGTSYEQYF. The J gene is TRBJ2-7, the V gene TRBV7-5. TRBV7-5 is classified as a pseudogene. CDR3 length: 15 residues.

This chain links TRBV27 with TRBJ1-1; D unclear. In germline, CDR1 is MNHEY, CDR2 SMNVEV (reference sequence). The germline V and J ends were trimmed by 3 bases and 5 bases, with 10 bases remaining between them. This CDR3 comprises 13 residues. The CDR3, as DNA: TGTGCCAGCAGTTTTTGGGTGGGGACTGAAGCTTTCTTT. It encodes CASSFWVGTEAFF.

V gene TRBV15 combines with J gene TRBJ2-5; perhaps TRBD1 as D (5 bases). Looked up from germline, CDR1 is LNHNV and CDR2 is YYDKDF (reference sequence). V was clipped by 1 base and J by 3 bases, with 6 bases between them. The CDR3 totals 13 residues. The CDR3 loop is CATSRGQKETQYF. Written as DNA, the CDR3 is TGTGCCACCAGCAGAGGACAGAAAGAGACCCAGTACTTC.

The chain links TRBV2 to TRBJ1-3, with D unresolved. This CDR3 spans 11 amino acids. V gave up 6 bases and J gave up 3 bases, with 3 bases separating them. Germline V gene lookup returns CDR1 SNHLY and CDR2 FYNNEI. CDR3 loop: CASRNGNTIYF. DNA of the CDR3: TGTGCCAGCAGAAATGGAAACACCATATATTTT.

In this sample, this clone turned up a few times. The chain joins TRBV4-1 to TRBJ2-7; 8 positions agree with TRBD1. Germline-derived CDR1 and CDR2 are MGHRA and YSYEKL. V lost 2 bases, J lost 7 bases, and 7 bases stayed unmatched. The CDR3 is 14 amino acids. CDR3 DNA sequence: TGCGCCAGCAGCCAACCGAGGACAGGGAGAGAGCAGTACTTC. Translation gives CASSQPRTGREQYF.

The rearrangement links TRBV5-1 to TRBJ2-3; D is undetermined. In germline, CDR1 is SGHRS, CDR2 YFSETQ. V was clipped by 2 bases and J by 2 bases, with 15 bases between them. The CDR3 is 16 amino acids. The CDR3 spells CASSFHDLAPTDTQYF. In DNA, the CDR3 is TGCGCCAGCAGCTTTCACGATTTGGCCCCCACAGATACGCAGTATTTT. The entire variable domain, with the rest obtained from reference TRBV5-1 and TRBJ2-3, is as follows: KAGVTQTPRYLIKTRGQQVTLSCSPISGHRSVSWYQQTPGQGLQFLFEYFSETQRNKGNFPGRFSGRQFSNSRSEMNVSTLELGDSALYLCASSFHDLAPTDTQYFGPGTRLTVL.

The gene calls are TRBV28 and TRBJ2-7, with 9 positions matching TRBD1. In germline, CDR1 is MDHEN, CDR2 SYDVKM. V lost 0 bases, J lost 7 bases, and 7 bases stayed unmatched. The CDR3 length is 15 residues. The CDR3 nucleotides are TGTGCCAGCAGTTTATGGGGACAGGGAGCGTCGGAGCAGTACTTC. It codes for CASSLWGQGASEQYF.

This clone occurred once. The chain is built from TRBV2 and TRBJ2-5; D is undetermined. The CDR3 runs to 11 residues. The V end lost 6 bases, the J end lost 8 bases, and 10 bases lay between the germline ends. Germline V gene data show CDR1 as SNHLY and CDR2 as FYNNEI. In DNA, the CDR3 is TGTGCCAGCAGACTCGGACGTACCCAGTACTTC. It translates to CASRLGRTQYF.

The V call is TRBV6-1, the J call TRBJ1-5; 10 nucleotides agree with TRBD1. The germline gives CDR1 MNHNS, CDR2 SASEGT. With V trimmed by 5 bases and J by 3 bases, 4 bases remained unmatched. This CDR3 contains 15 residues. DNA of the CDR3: TGTGCCAGCAGTTGGGACAGGGGCGACAATCAGCCCCAGCATTTT. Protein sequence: CASSWDRGDNQPQHF.

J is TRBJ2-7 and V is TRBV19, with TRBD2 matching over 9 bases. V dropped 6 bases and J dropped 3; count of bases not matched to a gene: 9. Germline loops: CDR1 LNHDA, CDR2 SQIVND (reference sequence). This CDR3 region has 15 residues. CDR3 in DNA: TGTGCCAGTAGCCCTAGCGGGGCGACCTTCTACGAGCAGTACTTC. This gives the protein CASSPSGATFYEQYF.

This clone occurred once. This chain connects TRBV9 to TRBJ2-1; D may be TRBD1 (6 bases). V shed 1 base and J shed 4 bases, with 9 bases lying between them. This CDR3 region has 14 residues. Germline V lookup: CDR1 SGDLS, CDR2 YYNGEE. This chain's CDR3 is CASSVQGLYNEQFF. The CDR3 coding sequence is TGTGCCAGCAGCGTACAGGGGCTTTACAATGAGCAGTTCTTC.

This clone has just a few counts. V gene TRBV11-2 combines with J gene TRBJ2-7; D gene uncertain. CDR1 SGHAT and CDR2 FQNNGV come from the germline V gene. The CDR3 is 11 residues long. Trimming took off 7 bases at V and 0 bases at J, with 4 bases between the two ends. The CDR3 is CASTASYEQYF. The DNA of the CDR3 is TGTGCCAGCACTGCCTCCTACGAGCAGTACTTC.

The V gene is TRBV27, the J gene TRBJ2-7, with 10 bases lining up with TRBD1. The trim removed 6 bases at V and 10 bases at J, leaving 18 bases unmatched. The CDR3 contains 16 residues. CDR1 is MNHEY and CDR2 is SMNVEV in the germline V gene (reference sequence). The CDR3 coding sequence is TGTGCCAGCAGACTCACCGGGACAGGGGTCCGCTTGGAACAGTACTTC. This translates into CASRLTGTGVRLEQYF.

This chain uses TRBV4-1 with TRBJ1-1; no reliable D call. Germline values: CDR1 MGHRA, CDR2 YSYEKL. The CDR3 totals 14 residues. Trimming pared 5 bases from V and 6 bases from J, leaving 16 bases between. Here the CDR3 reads CASSSPGRLAEAFF. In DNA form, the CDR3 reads TGCGCCAGCAGCTCCCCTGGGAGGCTAGCTGAAGCTTTCTTT.

The chain's CDR3 is CSGRQGGLADTQYF. CDR3 in DNA: TGCAGCGGAAGACAGGGGGGGCTTGCAGATACGCAGTATTTT. This sequence joins TRBV29-1 and TRBJ2-3; 9 bases agree with TRBD1. The V gene's germline CDR1 is SQVTM and CDR2 ANQGSEA. With V trimmed by 7 bases and J by 4 bases, 9 bases remained unmatched. This CDR3 region has 14 residues.

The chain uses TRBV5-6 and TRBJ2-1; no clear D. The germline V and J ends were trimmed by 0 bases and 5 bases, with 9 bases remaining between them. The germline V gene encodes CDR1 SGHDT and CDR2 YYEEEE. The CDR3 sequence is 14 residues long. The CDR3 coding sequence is TGTGCCAGCAGCTTGGAATGGGTCCACAATGAGCAGTTCTTC. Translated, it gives CASSLEWVHNEQFF.

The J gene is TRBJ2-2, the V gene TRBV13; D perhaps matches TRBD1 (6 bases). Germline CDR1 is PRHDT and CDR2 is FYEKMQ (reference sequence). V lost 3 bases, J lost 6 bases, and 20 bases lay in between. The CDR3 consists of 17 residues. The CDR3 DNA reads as TGTGCCAGCAGCTTCCCCTCCGGGACATTCGGGCCCGGGGAGCTGTTTTTT. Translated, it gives CASSFPSGTFGPGELFF.

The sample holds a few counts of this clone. CDR3: CASLEVTSTDTQYF. Here the CDR3 DNA reads TGTGCCAGCCTTGAAGTTACTAGCACAGATACGCAGTATTTT. The chain joins TRBV7-9 to TRBJ2-3; D remains unclear. CDR1 and CDR2 (germline): SEHNR, FQNEAQ (reference sequence). V dropped 8 bases and J dropped 0 bases, with 12 bases sitting between them. The CDR3 consists of 14 residues.

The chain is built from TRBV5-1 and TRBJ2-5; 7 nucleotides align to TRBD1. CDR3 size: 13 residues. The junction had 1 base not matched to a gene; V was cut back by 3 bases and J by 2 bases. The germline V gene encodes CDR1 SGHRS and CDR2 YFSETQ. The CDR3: CASSWTGQETQYF. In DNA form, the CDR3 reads TGCGCCAGCAGCTGGACAGGACAAGAGACCCAGTACTTC.

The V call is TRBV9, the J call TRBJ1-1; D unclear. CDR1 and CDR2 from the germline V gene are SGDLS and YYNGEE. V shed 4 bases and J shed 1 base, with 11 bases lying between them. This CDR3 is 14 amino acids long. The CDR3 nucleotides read TGTGCCAGCAGCAAACAAACACGGAACACTGAAGCTTTCTTT. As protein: CASSKQTRNTEAFF.